The rows below give T cell receptor beta chains drawn from one sample of a study of blood T cell repertoires in COVID-19. Clones were read by immunoSEQ multiplex PCR, and TCRdb kept only the in-frame ones, dropping some. The sample lists 180,000 or so clones, approximately 83% occurring once. The material sequenced was peripheral blood. These receptors originate from a human donor with active or convalescent COVID-19. The donor label of this sample is uncertain. The CDR3 runs from the conserved cysteine through the conserved F or W. The D gene is left open where the match is weak. Clone size appears in some rows only: once, few, many, or a class for an expanded clone.

TRBJ2-7,-,TRBV3-1/TRBV3-2,-,TGTGCCAGCAGCTCTCTGTCAGGACAAGGCTCCTACGAGCAGTACTTC,CASSSLSGQGSYEQYF
TRBJ2-7,TRBD1,TRBV10-3,-,TGTGCCATCAGTCATACCCAGACAGGGGATGAGCAGTACTTC,CAISHTQTGDEQYF
TRBJ2-7,-,TRBV14,-,TGTGCCAGCAGCCAAGATTCGGCGGGGCGCTGGGGAGAGCAGTACTTC,CASSQDSAGRWGEQYF
TRBJ2-1,-,TRBV19,-,TGTGCCAGTAGCACTATTCTTTTTCAGGGTTGGTCGTTGGATGAGCAGTTCTTC,CASSTILFQGWSLDEQFF
TRBJ1-3,-,TRBV7-6,-,TGTGCCAGCAGCTCCCCCCCAGTGAACTCTGGAAACACCATATATTTT,CASSSPPVNSGNTIYF
TRBJ1-1,-,TRBV12-3/TRBV12-4,-,TGTGCCAGCAGTTTAGGGGGGGAGGCCGAAGCTTTCTTT,CASSLGGEAEAFF
TRBJ1-1,TRBD1,TRBV7-2,few,TGTGCCAGCAGCCCCTGGACAGGGGGCGAAGCTTTCTTT,CASSPWTGGEAFF
TRBJ2-2,TRBD1,TRBV3-1/TRBV3-2,-,TGTGCCAGCAGCCATCCGAAAACAGGGGGTACCGGGGAGCTGTTTTTT,CASSHPKTGGTGELFF
TRBJ2-7,-,TRBV5-8,-,TGTGCCAGCAGCTTGGTTAGTACGAGCTCCTACGAGCAGTACTTC,CASSLVSTSSYEQYF
TRBJ1-4,-,TRBV10-3,-,TGTGCCATCAGTGAGTCGAACCCGACAGCCCTTAATGAAAAACTGTTTTTT,CAISESNPTALNEKLFF
TRBJ1-4,TRBD1,TRBV29-1,-,TGCAGCGTTGATGACAGGGTGGAGAGTAATGAAAAACTGTTTTTT,CSVDDRVESNEKLFF
TRBJ1-2,TRBD1,TRBV2,-,TGTGCCAGCAACCCGGACAGGAGCTATGGCTACACCTTC,CASNPDRSYGYTF
TRBJ1-5,-,TRBV7-2,-,TGTGCCAGCAGATCGGGACTAGACAGCAATCAGCCCCAGCATTTT,CASRSGLDSNQPQHF
TRBJ2-7,TRBD1,TRBV4-3,-,TGCGCCAGCAGCCAGACAGGGGGCCCCTACGAGCAGTACTTC,CASSQTGGPYEQYF
TRBJ1-4,-,TRBV5-1,-,TGCGCCAGCAGCGACCCGGACAGCGTGATTAATGAAAAACTGTTTTTT,CASSDPDSVINEKLFF
TRBJ2-7,TRBD2,TRBV11-1,-,TGTGCCAGCAGCTCCAGACTAGCGGGCTCCTCCTACGAGCAGTACTTC,CASSSRLAGSSYEQYF
TRBJ2-1,TRBD1,TRBV5-5,once,TGTGCCAGCAGCTTTAGACAGGGGGCCAATGAGCAGTTCTTC,CASSFRQGANEQFF
TRBJ1-6,TRBD1,TRBV28,-,TGTGCCAGCAGTTCCTCGTGGGGACAGGGGGTTTCACCCCTCCACTTT,CASSSSWGQGVSPLHF
TRBJ2-5,TRBD1,TRBV14,-,TGTGCCAGCAGCAGGTGGACAGGGGAGGGCGAGACCCAGTACTTC,CASSRWTGEGETQYF
TRBJ2-2,TRBD1,TRBV12-3/TRBV12-4,-,TGTGCCAGCAGCGGGACAGAGGCCGGGGAGCTGTTTTTT,CASSGTEAGELFF
TRBJ2-1,-,TRBV7-2,-,TGTGCCAGCAGCTCAGGAGGACTGAGCTCCTACAATGAGCAGTTCTTC,CASSSGGLSSYNEQFF
TRBJ2-5,TRBD1,TRBV24-1,-,TGTGCCACCAGTGATCCCGGCAGGGGGGAGACCCAGTACTTC,CATSDPGRGETQYF
TRBJ2-1,TRBD1,TRBV4-3,-,TGCGCCAGCAGCCACTCCCACAGACAGGGAAGAAATGAGCAGTTCTTC,CASSHSHRQGRNEQFF
TRBJ1-2,-,TRBV7-9,-,TGTGCCAGCAGCTTCCCCCTCTATGGCTACACCTTC,CASSFPLYGYTF
TRBJ1-2,TRBD1,TRBV2,-,TGTGCCAGCAGTCCCACAGGGGCCGAAGGCTACACCTTC,CASSPTGAEGYTF
TRBJ2-1,TRBD1,TRBV18,-,TGTGCCAGCTCTCCGGGGAGGCAAACGGGACAGGGGATCTCGGAGTTCTTC,CASSPGRQTGQGISEFF
TRBJ1-5,-,TRBV27,few,TGTGCCAGCAGTCCCGCAGGGCTCGGTCAGCCCCAGCATTTT,CASSPAGLGQPQHF
TRBJ2-3,-,TRBV7-2,-,TGTGCCAGCAGCTCCGATCTAGGGGGCACAGATACGCAGTATTTT,CASSSDLGGTDTQYF
TRBJ2-5,-,TRBV19,-,TGTGCCAGTAGCACGCCACGGTCCGCCCAGTACTTC,CASSTPRSAQYF
TRBJ2-3,-,TRBV12-2,-,TGTGCAAGTCGTCGGACAGGGGAATCCCGCCCCGAGACAGATACGCAGTATTTT,CASRRTGESRPETDTQYF
TRBJ2-1,-,TRBV12-3/TRBV12-4,-,TGTGCCAGCAGGTACGTCGACAGTATTCAGTTCTTC,CASRYVDSIQFF
TRBJ1-5,-,TRBV19,-,TGTGCCAGTAGTCCTCAGTCGGGTGACAATCAGCCCCAGCATTTT,CASSPQSGDNQPQHF
TRBJ1-1,-,TRBV28,-,TGTGCCAGCACCCTAGGGCGGGGGCCGACCCGAACTCCAAGAGCTTTCTTT,CASTLGRGPTRTPRAFF
TRBJ2-7,-,TRBV6-6,-,TGTGCCAGCACCCCAGGGCTACGTACTTTCTACGAGCAGTACTTC,CASTPGLRTFYEQYF
TRBJ1-5,TRBD1,TRBV19,-,TGTGCCAGTAGTCGGGACAGGTTATGGCCCCAGCATTTT,CASSRDRLWPQHF
TRBJ2-3,TRBD2,TRBV9,few,TGTGCCAGCAGCGTAGAGGGGGGACTAGCGGGAGTCAAAGATACGCAGTATTTT,CASSVEGGLAGVKDTQYF
TRBJ2-1,TRBD1,TRBV14,-,TGTGCCAGCAGCCAAGATGACAGGGGGAATGAGCAGTTCTTC,CASSQDDRGNEQFF
TRBJ2-6,-,TRBV6-6,-,TGTGCCAGCTCAACGGGGGGGGCCAACGTCCTGACTTTC,CASSTGGANVLTF
TRBJ1-1,TRBD1,TRBV12-3/TRBV12-4,-,TGTGCCAGCAGTTCGGACGGACAGGGGCGGGCTTTCTTT,CASSSDGQGRAFF
TRBJ2-5,TRBD2,TRBV5-1,-,TGCGCCAGCAGCTTGAGTGCACAACTAGCGGGAAGAACCCAGTACTTC,CASSLSAQLAGRTQYF
TRBJ2-6,TRBD1,TRBV5-6,-,TGTGCCAGCAGGAGGGGGCGGTATCTCTCTGGGGCCAACGTCCTGACTTTC,CASRRGRYLSGANVLTF
TRBJ1-2,-,TRBV30,-,TGTGCCTGGAGTCCCTCCCTCCGGGACACCCCCCGGTGGGGCTATGGCTACACCTTC,CAWSPSLRDTPRWGYGYTF
TRBJ1-2,-,TRBV30,-,TGTGCCTGGAGTGTACAATCAGGGGGCTACACCTTC,CAWSVQSGGYTF
TRBJ2-2,-,TRBV11-2,-,TGTGCCAGCAGCTTGCTAACGAACACCGGGGAGCTGTTTTTT,CASSLLTNTGELFF
TRBJ2-5,TRBD2,TRBV5-4,-,TGTGCCAGCAGCCCTACCGGGACTGGGGGAGGGAAGACCCAGTACTTC,CASSPTGTGGGKTQYF
TRBJ2-7,-,TRBV4-3,-,TGCGCCAGCAGCCAAGAGTCCGGGAAAGGCTACGAGCAGTACTTC,CASSQESGKGYEQYF
TRBJ2-5,TRBD1,TRBV5-1,-,TGCGCCAGCAGCTTCGGGACAGAAGAGACCCAGTACTTC,CASSFGTEETQYF
TRBJ2-1,-,TRBV10-1,-,TGCGCCAGCAGTGATATCGCGGCCAATGAGCAGTTCTTC,CASSDIAANEQFF
TRBJ2-5,-,TRBV14,-,TGTGCCAGCAGCCAAGACAGGGTTGGGGAGACCCAGTACTTC,CASSQDRVGETQYF
TRBJ1-2,-,TRBV15,-,TGTGCCACCAGCCCCTGGCGACAGGACCCCTATGGCTACACCTTC,CATSPWRQDPYGYTF
TRBJ2-1,-,TRBV19,-,TGTGCCAGTAGTATAGTCGGGTTTCGGATGGGACTGCTGTACAATGAGCAGTTCTTC,CASSIVGFRMGLLYNEQFF